One sample yielded the 20 T cell receptor beta chains listed below, sequenced in a study of cytotoxic CD8 clonotypes in ibrutinib-treated CLL. Sequencing used immunoSEQ multiplex PCR; TCRdb keeps in-frame clones, though not all of them. The sample lists some 43,000 clones, approximately 69% occurring once. The sequences come from PBMCs, collected after 12 months of ibrutinib treatment. All receptors derive from a human donor with chronic lymphocytic leukemia.

This clone was detected a few times. V gene TRBV2 combines with J gene TRBJ1-1; no firm D call. Trimming shortened V by 6 bases and J by 1 base, and 9 bases separated the two germline ends. CDR3 length: 13 residues. Germline V CDR1 and CDR2: SNHLY, FYNNEI. The CDR3 DNA sequence: TGTGCCAGCAGCTTAGAGGGGAACACTGAAGCTTTCTTT. It codes for CASSLEGNTEAFF.

This clone was counted between two and nine times. V gene TRBV10-1 combines with J gene TRBJ2-7; D is undetermined. With 8 bases removed from V and 0 bases from J, the gap between germline ends came to 8 bases. The CDR3 length is 12 residues. Germline CDR1 WNHNN, CDR2 SYGVQD (reference sequence). CDR3 in DNA: TGCGCCAGCTCGGCCAGCTCCTACGAGCAGTACTTC. Translating gives CASSASSYEQYF.

The V and J genes are TRBV6-1 and TRBJ1-1; D is uncertain. The CDR3 runs 13 residues. Germline CDR1 MNHNS, CDR2 SASEGT. With 4 bases removed from V and 0 bases from J, the gap between germline ends came to 6 bases. This chain's CDR3 is CASSVRMNTEAFF. CDR3 in DNA: TGTGCCAGCAGTGTGAGGATGAACACTGAAGCTTTCTTT.

The rearrangement joins TRBV6-5 to TRBJ2-3; the D is unclear. In germline, CDR1 is MNHEY, CDR2 SVGAGI. This CDR3 has 16 amino acids. V was trimmed by 0 bases and J by 4 bases, leaving 14 bases between them. CDR3 DNA sequence: TGTGCCAGCAGTTACTCGATCCCGGTTAACTCAGATACGCAGTATTTT. This translates into CASSYSIPVNSDTQYF.

This clone was seen only a few times. The chain recombines TRBV5-6 with TRBJ1-2; TRBD1 might be the D (5 bases). V was clipped by 0 bases and J by 2 bases, with 5 bases between them. Germline CDR1 and CDR2: SGHDT and YYEEEE. CDR3 length: 13 amino acids. The CDR3 DNA follows: TGTGCCAGCAGCTTGGGGGGGAACTATGGCTACACCTTC. It is translated as CASSLGGNYGYTF.

V is TRBV10-3 and J is TRBJ1-3; D not certain. Germline assignment: CDR1 ENHRY and CDR2 SYGVKD. The CDR3 has 19 amino acids. Trimming pared 0 bases from V and 1 base from J, leaving 19 bases between. This chain's CDR3 is CAISESGRRGPNSGNTIYF. The CDR3 DNA reads TGTGCCATCAGTGAGTCCGGCAGACGGGGTCCAAATTCTGGAAACACCATATATTTT.

This clone came up once. CDR3 coding DNA: TGCGCCAGCAGCTTGGGGGCCGGGAACCTCGGGGAGCTGTTTTTT. The encoded protein is CASSLGAGNLGELFF. The chain joins TRBV5-1 to TRBJ2-2; D possibly corresponds to TRBD2 (5 bases). Per germline, CDR1 SGHRS and CDR2 YFSETQ. Trimming took off 0 bases at V and 7 bases at J, with 13 bases between the two ends. This CDR3 has 15 residues.

The CDR3 DNA reads TGTGCCACCAGCAGAGTGGGGGCGAGGGACATTCAGTACTTC. It is translated as CATSRVGARDIQYF. The V gene is TRBV15, the J gene TRBJ2-4; TRBD1 is a possible D gene (6 bases). The CDR3 runs to 14 residues. The V and J ends lost 1 base and 8 bases respectively, with 12 bases between them. Per germline, CDR1 LNHNV and CDR2 YYDKDF (reference sequence).

The chain couples TRBV29-1 to TRBJ2-3; the match to TRBD2 covers 9 bases. The trim removed 3 bases at V and 2 bases at J, leaving 9 bases unmatched. CDR3 length: 16 amino acids. From germline, CDR1 is SQVTM and CDR2 ANQGSEA. DNA of the CDR3: TGCAGCGTTGATGGGTCGGTAGCGGGAGACACAGATACGCAGTATTTT. Translation: CSVDGSVAGDTDTQYF.

The V call is TRBV14, the J call TRBJ2-3; no clear D gene. V shed 2 bases and J shed 4 bases, with 7 bases lying between them. The CDR3 has 13 amino acids. From germline, CDR1 is SGHDN and CDR2 FVKESK. This CDR3 is CASSQSRPDTQYF. CDR3 DNA sequence: TGTGCCAGCAGCCAATCCAGGCCAGATACGCAGTATTTT.

The chain employs TRBV7-2 and TRBJ2-3; no definite D call. V lost 1 base, J lost 3 bases, and 5 bases lay in between. Per germline, CDR1 SGHTA and CDR2 FQGNSA. The CDR3 extends over 13 amino acids. The DNA for the CDR3 is TGTGCCAGCAGCTTAGTCACGACAGATACGCAGTATTTT. Translated: CASSLVTTDTQYF.

The chain joins TRBV4-2 to TRBJ2-3, with D possibly being TRBD1 or TRBD2 (5 bases each). The V end lost 6 bases, the J end lost 2 bases, and 15 bases lay between the germline ends. Germline-derived CDR1 and CDR2 are LGHNA and YNFKEQ. The CDR3 has 15 residues. This CDR3 is CASRKTGTVTDTQYF. CDR3 DNA sequence: TGTGCCAGCAGAAAAACCGGGACCGTCACAGATACGCAGTATTTT.

This clone has only one observation. The CDR3 reads CSARVGTGAFF. CDR3 DNA: TGCAGTGCTAGAGTTGGGACAGGAGCTTTCTTT. The chain joins TRBV20-1 to TRBJ1-1; 8 bases match TRBD1. The germline CDR1 and CDR2 sequences are DFQATT and SNEGSKA (reference sequence). J gave up 10 bases and V 1 base, and 2 bases lay outside the gene matches. CDR3 length: 11 residues.

V and J are TRBV11-2 and TRBJ2-3, with TRBD2 matching 11 bases. Germline V gene sequence: CDR1 SGHAT, CDR2 FQNNGV. The CDR3 is 17 residues long. After removal of 2 bases from V and 2 bases from J, the junction contained 6 bases not matched to a gene. The CDR3 is CASSLKGLAAPTDTQYF. The DNA of the CDR3 is TGTGCCAGCAGCTTAAAGGGACTAGCGGCACCCACAGATACGCAGTATTTT.

The chain recombines TRBV11-3 with TRBJ1-1; TRBD1 matches at 7 bases. V lost 4 bases, J lost 5 bases, and 4 bases stayed unmatched. The CDR3 length is 13 residues. Germline CDR1 is SGHNT and CDR2 is YENEEA. The CDR3 nucleotides are TGTGCCAGCAGCTCGGGACAGCGTACTGAAGCTTTCTTT. Translating gives CASSSGQRTEAFF.

DNA of the CDR3: TGTGCCAGCAGCTTCGACAGCGCTAACTATGGCTACACCTTC. This encodes CASSFDSANYGYTF. This chain joins TRBV11-2 and TRBJ1-2; D might be TRBD1 (5 bases). Between the trimmed V and J ends, which lost 3 bases and 0 bases, there was a span of 8 bases. CDR3 length equals 14 residues. CDR1 and CDR2 (germline): SGHAT, FQNNGV.

The sample holds a few counts of this clone. The CDR3 nucleotides read TGTGCCAGCAAGGGACAGAAATATGGCTACACCTTC. Protein sequence: CASKGQKYGYTF. This chain links TRBV27 with TRBJ1-2; 7 bases map to TRBD1. With V trimmed by 7 bases and J by 5 bases, 4 bases remained unmatched. Germline lookup yields CDR1 MNHEY and CDR2 SMNVEV (reference sequence). The CDR3 is 12 amino acids.

V and J are TRBV7-3 and TRBJ2-3; D could derive from TRBD1 or TRBD2 (7 bases each). The CDR3 is 17 amino acids. V lost 2 bases to trimming and J lost 0 bases, with 15 bases between them. Germline V lookup: CDR1 SGHTA, CDR2 FQGTGA. CDR3 in DNA: TGTGCCAGCAGCTTATTCGGGGGGACAGTCAGCACAGATACGCAGTATTTT. Encoded protein: CASSLFGGTVSTDTQYF. The full variable domain, rest sourced from reference TRBV7-3 and TRBJ2-3, is GAGVSQTPSNKVTEKGKYVELRCDPISGHTALYWYRQSLGQGPEFLIYFQGTGAADDSGLPNDRFFAVRPEGSVSTLKIQRTERGDSAVYLCASSLFGGTVSTDTQYFGPGTRLTVL.

The chain is built from TRBV4-1 and TRBJ2-7; 12 nucleotides line up with TRBD1. The V gene's germline CDR1 is MGHRA and CDR2 YSYEKL. The CDR3 covers 19 residues. With V trimmed by 4 bases and J by 2 bases, 15 bases remained unmatched. Written as DNA, the CDR3 is TGCGCCAGCAGCCCGCGTTCCGGGACAGGGGGCAGTTTAGCCTACGAGCAGTACTTC. Its translation is CASSPRSGTGGSLAYEQYF.

The V call is TRBV11-2, the J call TRBJ2-7; the D gene is possibly TRBD2 (6 bases). The V gene's germline CDR1 is SGHAT and CDR2 FQNNGV. The CDR3 covers 13 residues. Trimming removed 1 base at V and 7 bases at J, with 11 bases between. The CDR3 nucleotides read TGTGCCAGCAGCTTAGGGCCGGGGAGGGAGCAGTACTTC. Protein: CASSLGPGREQYF.